This TCR beta chain is drawn from a study of T-cell reconstitution after alpha-beta-depleted transplantation in children (dated by TCRdb to the mid-2010s). Regarding the complete study: T-cell immune reconstitution after TCRalphabeta/CD19-depleted allogeneic hematopoietic cell transplantation in children was quantitatively tracked in the study by means of TCR repertoire profiling.

The library was built by means of PCR. Sequenced using an Illumina HiSeq 2500. Molecular barcoding was employed in the preparation of TCR libraries, with unique molecular identifiers being used to normalize TCRbeta repertoire quantification. TCRdb reanalyzed the raw reads on its own, using fastp at Q25 for trimming and MiXCR for clone calling, and kept in-frame beta chains. CDR3 protein duplicates are merged, each entry listing the most common genes and DNA. Within this sample are a few hundred thousand distinct CDR3 sequences, with 43% of them counted one time only. Of the sample, under 35% is held by the ten largest clones. The trim is 3 bases for V and 2 bases for J, with a gap of 12 bases between the germline ends. CDR3 length: 15 amino acids, cysteine to phenylalanine. CDR3 DNA is the only sequence kept; it has 45 bases, read in frame from the first base. CDR1 and CDR2, looked up from the germline V gene, are MDHEN and SYDVKM.

Comment on this clonotype: Its antigen is unknown. Qualities for individual bases were not recorded, and no much larger clone is one base off.

Reading the label with the study, this specimen's treatment or condition is: allogeneic hematopoietic cell transplantation with graft depleted of TCRalphabeta T cells and CD19 B cells. TCRalphabeta/CD19-depleted allogeneic hematopoietic cell grafts were given to the transplant recipients, all of whom were children. Results the study describes overall, beyond this receptor: Over subsequent months, a decline in hyperexpanded clone frequencies was noted, and after one year, T-cell counts and TCRbeta diversity were mostly ascribed to newly produced T cells. About two months after transplant, the apparently early recovery of alphabetaT-cell counts reportedly depended on just several hundred clones that had expanded rapidly and came from non-depleted graft cells. In some patients, the high TCRbeta diversity seen at day 60 was put down to recipient T cells and intrathymic progenitors that had survived conditioning.

The material sequenced was PBMCs, taken before TCRalphabeta/CD19-depleted stem cell transplant. The V and J genes are TRBV28 and TRBJ2-3; TRBD2 is a weak D gene call, 5 bases matching. The TCR sequence derives from a girl aged 2 to 10 with aplastic anemia, due to receive a stem cell transplant. The CDR3 region reads CASSLTGTNTDTQYF. Here is the DNA: TGTGCCAGCAGTTTGACGGGAACAAACACAGATACGCAGTATTTT.